The rows below give T cell receptor beta chains drawn from one sample of a study of blood T cell repertoires in COVID-19. Data came from immunoSEQ multiplex PCR; TCRdb stores just in-frame clones and leaves some out. The table has 42,000 or so clones, around 91% seen once. Sequenced: peripheral blood. All receptors derive from a man aged 50 or older with active COVID-19. Each CDR3 is given with its conserved first and last residue. A D gene is named only where the DNA matches it firmly.

CDR3aa	CDR3nt	v_gene	j_gene	d_gene
CASSIPGGTEAFF	TGTGCCAGCAGTATCCCGGGAGGGACTGAAGCTTTCTTT	TRBV28	TRBJ1-1	.
CASSSPGDWLGDTEAFF	TGTGCCAGCAGCTCTCCAGGGGATTGGCTCGGGGACACTGAAGCTTTCTTT	TRBV5-6	TRBJ1-1	.
CASVKACAGTDTQYF	TGTGCCAGCGTCAAGGCTTGCGCGGGAACAGATACGCAGTATTTT	TRBV6-4	TRBJ2-3	.
CASSPQRVVRGETQYF	TGTGCCAGCAGTCCCCAGCGGGTAGTCAGAGGGGAGACCCAGTACTTC	TRBV27	TRBJ2-5	.
CATSDWAGEGDTQYF	TGTGCCACCAGTGATTGGGCAGGGGAAGGAGATACGCAGTATTTT	TRBV24-1	TRBJ2-3	.
CASSVGGVPGANVLTF	TGTGCCAGCAGCGTAGGGGGGGTACCCGGGGCCAACGTCCTGACTTTC	TRBV9	TRBJ2-6	.
CASSHIRTSGRVEEQFF	TGTGCCAGCAGCCATATTCGGACTAGCGGGAGAGTAGAGGAGCAGTTCTTC	TRBV3-1/TRBV3-2	TRBJ2-1	TRBD2
CASARDSKNTGELFF	TGCGCCAGCGCCCGGGACAGTAAGAACACCGGGGAGCTGTTTTTT	TRBV5-1	TRBJ2-2	TRBD1
CASREGTGLNQPQHF	TGTGCCAGCAGGGAGGGGACAGGGCTTAACCAGCCCCAGCATTTT	TRBV28	TRBJ1-5	TRBD1
CASSLLRSNQPQHF	TGTGCCAGCAGCTTGCTGCGGAGCAATCAGCCCCAGCATTTT	TRBV7-8	TRBJ1-5	.
CASSQQYQTGGRDGYTF	TGTGCCAGCAGCCAACAATATCAAACAGGGGGACGAGATGGCTACACCTTC	TRBV3-1/TRBV3-2	TRBJ1-2	TRBD1